This TCR beta chain stems from a study of T cells expressing NK-cell markers. Study-level information: The TCR beta repertoires were obtained from sorted CD3+CD56+NKG2C+, CD3+CD56+NKG2C- and CD3+CD56-NKG2C+ T cells. The study's findings and limits: These clonotypes additionally ranked first within the CD3+CD56-NKG2C+ fraction of a handful of donors.

TCRdb reanalyzed the 5' RACE reads, giving one entry per CDR3 protein sequence and no DNA. The repertoire table contains approximately 380,000 distinct CDR3 sequences. CDR3 size: 15 residues. Germline CDR1 is SGHVS and CDR2 is FQNEAQ. A note on this clonotype: What it binds is not known.

This chain uses TRBV7-8 with TRBJ2-3; lacking DNA, the TRBD1 call made by TCRdb goes unchecked. The TCR comes from a man aged 18-70 years in good health. The sample consisted of blood T cells: a sorted CD56 or NKG2C T cell subset, CD4+ or CD8+ T cells, or bulk PBMC T cells (not recorded which). CDR3 in amino acids: CASSSGGRGTDTQYF.